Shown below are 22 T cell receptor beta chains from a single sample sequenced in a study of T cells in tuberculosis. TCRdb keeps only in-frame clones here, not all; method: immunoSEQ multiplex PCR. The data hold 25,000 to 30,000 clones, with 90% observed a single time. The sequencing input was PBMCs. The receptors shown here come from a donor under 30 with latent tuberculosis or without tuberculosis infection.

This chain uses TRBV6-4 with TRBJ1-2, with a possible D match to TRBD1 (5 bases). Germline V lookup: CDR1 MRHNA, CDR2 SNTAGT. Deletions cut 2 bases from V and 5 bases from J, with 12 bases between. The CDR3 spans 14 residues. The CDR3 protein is CASSDGAGSYGYTF. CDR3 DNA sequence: TGTGCCAGCAGTGACGGGGCCGGATCTTATGGCTACACCTTC.

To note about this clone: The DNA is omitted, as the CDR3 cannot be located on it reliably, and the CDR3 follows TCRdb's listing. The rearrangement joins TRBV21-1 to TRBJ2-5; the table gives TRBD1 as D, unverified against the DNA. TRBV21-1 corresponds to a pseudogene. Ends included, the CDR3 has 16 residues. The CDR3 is CASSKVGQGAGATQYF.

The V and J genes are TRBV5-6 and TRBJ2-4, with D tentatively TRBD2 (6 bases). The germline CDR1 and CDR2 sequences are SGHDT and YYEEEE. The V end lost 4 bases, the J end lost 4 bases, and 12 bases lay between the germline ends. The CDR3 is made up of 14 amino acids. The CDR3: CASSTRRGKNIQYF. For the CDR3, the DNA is TGTGCCAGCAGCACCCGTCGGGGGAAAAACATTCAGTACTTC.

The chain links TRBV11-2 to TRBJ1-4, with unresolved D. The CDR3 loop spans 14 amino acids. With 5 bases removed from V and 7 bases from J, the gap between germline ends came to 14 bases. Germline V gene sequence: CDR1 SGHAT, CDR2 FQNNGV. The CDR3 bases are TGTGCCAGCAGCCCTCGGTCGGGAGGTGAAAAACTGTTTTTT. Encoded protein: CASSPRSGGEKLFF.

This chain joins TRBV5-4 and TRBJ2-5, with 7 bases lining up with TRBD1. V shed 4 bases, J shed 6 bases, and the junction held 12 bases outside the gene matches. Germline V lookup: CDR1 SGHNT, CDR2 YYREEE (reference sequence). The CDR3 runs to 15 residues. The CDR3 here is CASSQDTGVGKTQYF. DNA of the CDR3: TGTGCCAGCAGCCAAGACACAGGGGTGGGAAAGACCCAGTACTTC.

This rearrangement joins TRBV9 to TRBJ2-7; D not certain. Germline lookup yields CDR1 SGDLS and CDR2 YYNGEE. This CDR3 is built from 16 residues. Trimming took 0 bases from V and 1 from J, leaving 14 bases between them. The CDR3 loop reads CASSVGPRVKSYEQYF. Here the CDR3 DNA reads TGTGCCAGCAGCGTAGGCCCCCGGGTTAAATCCTACGAGCAGTACTTC.

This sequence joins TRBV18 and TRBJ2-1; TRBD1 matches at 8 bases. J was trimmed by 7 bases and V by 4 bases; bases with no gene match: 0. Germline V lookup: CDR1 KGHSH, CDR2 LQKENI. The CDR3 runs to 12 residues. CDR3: CASSRQGNEQFF. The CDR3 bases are TGTGCCAGCTCACGACAGGGGAATGAGCAGTTCTTC. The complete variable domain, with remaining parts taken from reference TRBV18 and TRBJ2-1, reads NAGVMQNPRHLVRRRGQEARLRCSPMKGHSHVYWYRQLPEEGLKFMVYLQKENIIDESGMPKERFSAEFPKEGPSILRIQQVVRGDSAAYFCASSRQGNEQFFGPGTRLTVL.

The CDR3 region is CASSLQAPDGYTF. CDR3 in DNA: TGCGCCAGCAGCTTGCAGGCTCCGGATGGCTACACCTTC. The chain uses TRBV5-1 and TRBJ1-2; D gene ambiguous. This CDR3 has 13 residues. Per germline, CDR1 SGHRS and CDR2 YFSETQ. The ends were cut back, 1 base at V and 6 bases at J, with 10 bases in the middle.

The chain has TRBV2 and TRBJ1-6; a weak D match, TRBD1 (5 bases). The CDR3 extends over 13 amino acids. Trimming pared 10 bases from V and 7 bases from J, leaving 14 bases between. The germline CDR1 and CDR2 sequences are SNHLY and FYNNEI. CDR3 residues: CATIREVNSPLHF. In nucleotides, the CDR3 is TGTGCCACCATCAGGGAGGTGAATTCACCCCTCCACTTT.

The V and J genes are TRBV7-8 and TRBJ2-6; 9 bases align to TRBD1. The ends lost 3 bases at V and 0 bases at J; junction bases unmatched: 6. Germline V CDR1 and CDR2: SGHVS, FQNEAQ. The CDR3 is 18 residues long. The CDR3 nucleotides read TGTGCCAGCAGCTTGGGTTGGACAGGGGCCTCTGGGGCCAACGTCCTGACTTTC. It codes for CASSLGWTGASGANVLTF.

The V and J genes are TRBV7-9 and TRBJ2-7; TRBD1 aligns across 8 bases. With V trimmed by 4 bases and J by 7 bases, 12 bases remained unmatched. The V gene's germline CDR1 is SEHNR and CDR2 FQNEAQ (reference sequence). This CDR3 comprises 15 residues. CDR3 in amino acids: CASSSATGARGEQYF. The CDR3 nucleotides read TGTGCCAGCAGCTCCGCGACAGGGGCAAGGGGGGAGCAGTACTTC.

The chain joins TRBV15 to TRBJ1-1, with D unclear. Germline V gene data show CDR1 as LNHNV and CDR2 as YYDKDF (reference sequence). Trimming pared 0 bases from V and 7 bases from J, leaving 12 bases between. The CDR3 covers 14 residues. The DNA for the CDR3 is TGTGCCACCAGCAGAGATCCGGTTTTGGTTGAAGCTTTCTTT. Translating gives CATSRDPVLVEAFF.

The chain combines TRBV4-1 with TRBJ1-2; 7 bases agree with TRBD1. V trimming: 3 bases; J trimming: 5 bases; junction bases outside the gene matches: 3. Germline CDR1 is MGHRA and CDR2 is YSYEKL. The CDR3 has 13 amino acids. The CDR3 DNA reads TGCGCCAGCAGCCACCCGGGACAGTATGGCTACACCTTC. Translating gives CASSHPGQYGYTF.

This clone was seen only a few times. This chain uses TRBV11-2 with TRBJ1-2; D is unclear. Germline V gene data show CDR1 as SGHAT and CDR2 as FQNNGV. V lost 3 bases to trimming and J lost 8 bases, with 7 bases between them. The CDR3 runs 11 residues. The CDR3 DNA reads TGTGCCAGCAGCTTCGGGGTGGGCTACACCTTC. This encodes CASSFGVGYTF.

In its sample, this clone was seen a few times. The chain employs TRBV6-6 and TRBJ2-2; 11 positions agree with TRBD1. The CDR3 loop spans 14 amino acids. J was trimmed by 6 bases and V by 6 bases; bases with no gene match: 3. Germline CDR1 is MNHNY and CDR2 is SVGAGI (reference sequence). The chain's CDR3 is CASSRTGGAGELFF. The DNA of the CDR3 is TGTGCCAGCAGCCGGACAGGGGGCGCCGGGGAGCTGTTTTTT.

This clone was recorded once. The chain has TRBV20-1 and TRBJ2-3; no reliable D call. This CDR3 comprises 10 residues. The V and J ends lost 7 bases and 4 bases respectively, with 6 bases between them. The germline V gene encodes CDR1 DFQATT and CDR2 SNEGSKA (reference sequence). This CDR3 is CSVAADTQYF. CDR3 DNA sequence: TGCAGTGTGGCGGCAGATACGCAGTATTTT.

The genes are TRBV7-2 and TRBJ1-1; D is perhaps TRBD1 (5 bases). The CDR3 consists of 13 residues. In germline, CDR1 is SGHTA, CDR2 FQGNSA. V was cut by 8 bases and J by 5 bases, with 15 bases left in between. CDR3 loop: CASGGVGRTEAFF. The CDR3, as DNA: TGTGCCAGCGGGGGGGTTGGGAGAACTGAAGCTTTCTTT. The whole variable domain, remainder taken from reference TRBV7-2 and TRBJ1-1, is GAGVSQSPSNKVTEKGKDVELRCDPISGHTALYWYRQSLGQGLEFLIYFQGNSAPDKSGLPSDRFSAERTGGSVSTLTIQRTQQEDSAVYLCASGGVGRTEAFFGQGTRLTVV.

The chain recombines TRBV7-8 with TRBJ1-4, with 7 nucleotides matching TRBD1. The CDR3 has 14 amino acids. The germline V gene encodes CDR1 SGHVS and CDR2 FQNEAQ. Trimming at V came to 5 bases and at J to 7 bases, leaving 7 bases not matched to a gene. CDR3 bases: TGTGCCAGCAGCCCAGGGGGGACCGGTGAAAAACTGTTTTTT. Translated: CASSPGGTGEKLFF.

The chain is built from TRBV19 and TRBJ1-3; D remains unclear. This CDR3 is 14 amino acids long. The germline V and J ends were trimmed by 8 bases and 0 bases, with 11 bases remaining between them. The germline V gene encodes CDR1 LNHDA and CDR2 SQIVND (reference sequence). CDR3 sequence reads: CASCEVSSGNTIYF. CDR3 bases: TGTGCCAGTTGTGAGGTCAGCTCTGGAAACACCATATATTTT.

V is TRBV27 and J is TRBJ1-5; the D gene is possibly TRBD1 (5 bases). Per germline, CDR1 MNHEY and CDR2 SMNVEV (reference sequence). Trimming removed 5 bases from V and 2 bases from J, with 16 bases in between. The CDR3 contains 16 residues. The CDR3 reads CASSPFPGGGNQPQHF. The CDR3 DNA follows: TGTGCCAGCAGTCCCTTCCCGGGAGGGGGCAATCAGCCCCAGCATTTT.

CDR3 sequence: CASSLQKTYEQYF. CDR3 bases: TGTGCCAGCAGCTTACAGAAGACCTACGAGCAGTACTTC. The rearrangement uses TRBV7-2 and TRBJ2-7; D is unresolved. This CDR3 comprises 13 residues. CDR1 and CDR2 (germline): SGHTA, FQGNSA. Trimming shortened V by 2 bases and J by 2 bases, and 7 bases separated the two germline ends.

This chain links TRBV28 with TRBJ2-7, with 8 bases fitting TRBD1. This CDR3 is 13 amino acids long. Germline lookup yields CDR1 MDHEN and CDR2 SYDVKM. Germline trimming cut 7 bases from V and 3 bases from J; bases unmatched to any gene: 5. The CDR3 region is CASNTGGIYEQYF. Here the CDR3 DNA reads TGTGCCAGCAACACAGGGGGGATCTACGAGCAGTACTTC. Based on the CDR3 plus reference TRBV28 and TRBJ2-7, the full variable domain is DVKVTQSSRYLVKRTGEKVFLECVQDMDHENMFWYRQDPGLGLRLIYFSYDVKMKEKGDIPEGYSVSREKKERFSLILESASTNQTSMYLCASNTGGIYEQYFGPGTRLTVT.